This T cell receptor (beta chain) was documented in a study of cytomegalovirus exposure and HLA in healthy donors (dated by TCRdb to 2015 to 2018). Describing the broader study: According to a later analysis, the 110 or so validation repertoires were produced on the same platform as the 600 to 850 repertoires of the first cohort. The study aimed to test whether cataloging public T cell receptors could reveal signatures of past pathogen exposure. The study combined high-throughput TCR immunosequencing, statistical association of individual TCRs with disease status, and machine learning to predict cytomegalovirus infection status. Along with the roughly 670-subject first cohort, a separate validation cohort of roughly 110 different subjects was used. Broader findings and caveats from the paper: According to the authors, the approach could potentially be generalized to other disease states and immunological phenotypes. Across donors, most TCR sequences were observed very rarely, whereas some public TCRs were present in many individuals. In vitro tests confirmed that three of the cytomegalovirus-associated TCR beta chains recognize cytomegalovirus antigens. Of the cluster scores, about 94% were above 0 in a later analysis, which found that TCRs clustered in the first cohort also tended to co-occur in the 110 or so validation repertoires. The validation cohort had no HLA typing available for a later analysis, so co-occurrence within that cohort was assessed over all 130 or so repertoires. In the study, roughly 160 TCR beta chains were listed as associated with cytomegalovirus. The classifier was reported to diagnose cytomegalovirus status with high specificity and sensitivity in both the original and validation cohorts.

Donors formed part of the validation cohort, which comprised over a hundred subjects and was distinct from the first cohort of under 850 subjects. About this clone: Its target antigen remains unknown. No base qualities exist here, and no much larger clone lies one base off it.

The library was obtained by the immunoSEQ multiplex PCR assay. The original pipeline was this. A statistical classification framework was built to diagnose cytomegalovirus status from the catalog of TCR beta chain sequences. As stored in TCRdb, this immuneACCESS dataset retains in-frame rearrangements with V and J assigned. A fraction of the clones does not appear; measured against another copy, unresolved V genes explain less than half of the discrepancy, and the remainder lacks a known reason. That table supplies the V and J calls and clone size; D and trimming were determined from the DNA. For this sample the table gives roughly 150,000 clones, of which about nine tenths were detected only once. The ten most abundant clones make up 5% to 7% of the sample. The CDR3 runs 14 residues from the cysteine to the phenylalanine. The only DNA kept is the CDR3, 42 bases in frame from the first base. Based on the germline V gene, the CDR1 and CDR2 sequences are MNHEY and SVGAGI. V loses 2 bases at its end and J loses 3 bases; junction bases beyond the gene matches: 4.

The sample was PBMCs. The V and J genes are TRBV6-5 and TRBJ2-7, with TRBD1 matching 7 junction bases. The TCR was taken from a woman aged 30 to 39 in good health and CMV-seronegative. The DNA sequence is as follows: TGTGCCAGCAGTTACGACAGGGCGGGCTACGAGCAGTACTTC. It translates to CASSYDRAGYEQYF.